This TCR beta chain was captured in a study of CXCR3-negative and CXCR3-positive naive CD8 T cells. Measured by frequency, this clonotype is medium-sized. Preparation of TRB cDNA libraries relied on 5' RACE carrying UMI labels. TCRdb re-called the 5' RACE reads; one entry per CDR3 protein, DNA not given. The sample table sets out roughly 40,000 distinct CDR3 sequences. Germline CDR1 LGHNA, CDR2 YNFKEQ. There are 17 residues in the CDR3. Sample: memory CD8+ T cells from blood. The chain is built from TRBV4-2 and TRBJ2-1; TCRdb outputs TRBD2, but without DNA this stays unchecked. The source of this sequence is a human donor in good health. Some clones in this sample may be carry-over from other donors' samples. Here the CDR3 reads CASSQDELATTYNEQFF.